A single T cell receptor beta chain is shown here with its context. This sample is drawn from a study of T cell changes during pregnancy in multiple sclerosis. The assay was immunoSEQ multiplex PCR, and TCRdb's table has in-frame clones only and misses some. Of approximately 53,000 clones in the sample, around 92% are singletons; the top ten hold under 0.95%. The sequencing used CD4+ T cells from peripheral blood mononuclear cells, collected in the third trimester of pregnancy. The sequence came from a female donor with multiple sclerosis, enrolled in a pregnancy study.

The CDR3, as DNA: TGTGCCAGTAGCCCAATGAACTATGGCTACACCTTC. Its protein product is CASSPMNYGYTF. The chain uses TRBV19 and TRBJ1-2; no clear D. The germline gives CDR1 LNHDA, CDR2 SQIVND (reference sequence). V gave up 6 bases and J gave up 2 bases, with 7 bases separating them. This CDR3 is built from 12 residues. Filled out from reference TRBV19 and TRBJ1-2, the complete variable domain reads DGGITQSPKYLFRKEGQNVTLSCEQNLNHDAMYWYRQDPGQGLRLIYYSQIVNDFQKGDIAEGYSVSREKKESFPLTVTSAQKNPTAFYLCASSPMNYGYTFGSGTRLTVV.